A selection of T cell receptor beta chains follows, all from one sample in a study of Graves' ophthalmopathy and Graves' hyperthyroidism. TCRdb ran MiXCR on the multiplex PCR reads and lists one entry per CDR3 protein. Of 1 million to 1.3 million distinct CDR3 sequences listed, about two fifths are singletons. The sequencing sample was made of peripheral blood or thyroid tissue (not recorded which). The receptor set was obtained from an adult man with Graves' hyperthyroidism. Both conserved end residues are part of each CDR3. The order of the fields is V gene, J gene, D gene, clone size, CDR3 protein, CDR3 DNA. The D gene is left open where the match is weak. Some rows mark clone size as missing; the rest say once, few, many or name a class of expanded clone.

V: TRBV10-3; J: TRBJ2-2; D: TRBD1; size: -; CDR3: CAITEDRANTGELFF; DNA: TGTGCCATCACCGAAGACAGGGCGAACACCGGGGAGCTGTTTTTT
V: TRBV5-1; J: TRBJ2-7; D: -; size: many; CDR3: CASSLVGHNEQYF; DNA: TGCGCCAGCAGCTTGGTGGGACACAACGAGCAGTACTTC
V: TRBV14; J: TRBJ2-5; D: TRBD2; size: many; CDR3: CASSQQGLAGVPQYF; DNA: TGTGCCAGCAGCCAGCAGGGACTAGCGGGAGTTCCCCAGTACTTC
V: TRBV7-8; J: TRBJ1-4; D: -; size: many; CDR3: CASSFPSPNEKLFF; DNA: TGTGCCAGCAGCTTCCCTAGCCCAAATGAAAAACTGTTTTTT
V: TRBV2; J: TRBJ2-7; D: TRBD1; size: -; CDR3: CASSENPPTGNGREQYF; DNA: TGTGCCAGCAGTGAAAACCCCCCGACAGGGAATGGTCGCGAGCAGTACTTC
V: TRBV19; J: TRBJ1-5; D: TRBD1; size: many; CDR3: CASRPGQVYSNQPQHF; DNA: TGTGCCAGTAGGCCTGGACAGGTCTATAGCAATCAGCCCCAGCATTTT
V: TRBV29-1; J: TRBJ2-7; D: TRBD2; size: -; CDR3: CSVEGGGTSYEQYF; DNA: TGCAGCGTTGAAGGGGGGGGGACCTCCTACGAGCAGTACTTC
V: TRBV20-1; J: TRBJ1-6; D: -; size: many; CDR3: CSARDSVSGSYNSPLHF; DNA: TGCAGTGCTAGAGATTCGGTGTCCGGCTCCTATAATTCACCCCTCCACTTT
V: TRBV20-1; J: TRBJ1-2; D: TRBD1; size: few; CDR3: CSAIPSGQGTYGYTF; DNA: TGCAGTGCCATCCCCTCGGGACAGGGAACTTATGGCTACACCTTC
V: TRBV6-6; J: TRBJ1-5; D: TRBD1; size: -; CDR3: CASGFWTGNQPQHF; DNA: TGTGCCAGCGGATTCTGGACAGGGAATCAGCCCCAGCATTTT
V: TRBV7-9; J: TRBJ1-2; D: -; size: -; CDR3: CASSSTAQIYGYTF; DNA: TGTGCCAGCAGCAGCACAGCCCAAATCTATGGCTACACCTTC
V: TRBV12-3/TRBV12-4; J: TRBJ2-5; D: -; size: many; CDR3: CASSHTGTETQYF; DNA: TGTGCCAGCAGTCATACAGGGACGGAGACCCAGTACTTC
V: TRBV12-3/TRBV12-4; J: TRBJ1-2; D: -; size: -; CDR3: CASSSIWRSNYGYTF; DNA: TGTGCCAGCAGTTCTATTTGGCGCAGTAACTATGGCTACACCTTC
V: TRBV10-3; J: TRBJ1-4; D: TRBD1; size: few; CDR3: CASKTQGAVRNEKLFF; DNA: TGTGCCAGCAAGACTCAGGGGGCGGTTCGGAATGAAAAACTGTTTTTT
V: TRBV7-2; J: TRBJ1-1; D: TRBD1; size: -; CDR3: CASSSGQGLNTEAFF; DNA: TGTGCCAGCAGCTCTGGACAGGGTTTGAACACTGAAGCTTTCTTT
V: TRBV5-1; J: TRBJ2-7; D: TRBD2; size: -; CDR3: CASSLGLSAGVYEQYF; DNA: TGCGCCAGCAGCTTGGGGTTGTCGGCGGGGGTCTACGAGCAGTACTTC
V: TRBV24-1; J: TRBJ2-5; D: -; size: -; CDR3: CAWKPDSETQYF; DNA: TGTGCCTGGAAACCAGACTCAGAGACCCAGTACTTC
V: TRBV6-5; J: TRBJ1-1; D: TRBD1; size: few; CDR3: CASRPTDTGVGMAFF; DNA: TGTGCCAGCAGACCAACTGATACAGGGGTTGGTATGGCTTTCTTT
V: TRBV5-6; J: TRBJ1-2; D: -; size: -; CDR3: CASSFGRREGYGYTF; DNA: TGTGCCAGCAGCTTCGGGCGCCGAGAGGGCTATGGCTACACCTTC
V: TRBV15; J: TRBJ2-5; D: -; size: few; CDR3: CATSSPPRGRETQYF; DNA: TGTGCCACCAGCAGCCCCCCACGGGGACGGGAGACCCAGTACTTC
V: TRBV19; J: TRBJ2-7; D: -; size: -; CDR3: CATRDTEVQYF; DNA: TGTGCCACCCGGGACACTGAGGTGCAGTACTTC
V: TRBV29-1; J: TRBJ2-2; D: -; size: many; CDR3: CSVMSRGRANTGELFF; DNA: TGCAGCGTTATGTCCCGGGGCAGGGCCAACACCGGGGAGCTGTTTTTT
V: TRBV10-2; J: TRBJ2-7; D: TRBD2; size: few; CDR3: CASSAGLATSYEQYF; DNA: TGCGCCAGCAGTGCCGGACTAGCGACCTCCTACGAGCAGTACTTC
V: TRBV3-1; J: TRBJ1-5; D: -; size: -; CDR3: CASSHLNQPQHF; DNA: TGTGCCAGCAGCCATTTGAATCAGCCCCAGCATTTT
V: TRBV20-1; J: TRBJ1-1; D: -; size: -; CDR3: CSASRDTGKVNTEAFF; DNA: TGCAGTGCTAGCCGGGACACCGGGAAGGTGAACACTGAAGCTTTCTTT